This T cell receptor (beta chain) derives from a study of prognosis after radiotherapy for stage I lung cancer. Across the whole study: Patients with stage I non-small cell lung cancer joined the study from April 2018 through early 2019. Enrolled patients comprised about 13 with newly diagnosed primary stage I lung tumors and five or six with oligometastatic NSCLC after surgical resection of the primary tumor. All non-small cell lung cancer patients were considered medically inoperable.

Regarding this clonotype: Its antigen is unidentified.

Trimming pared 5 bases from V and 4 bases from J, leaving 13 bases between. Germline V gives CDR1 LNHDA, CDR2 SQIVND (reference sequence). This CDR3 comprises 14 residues. Multiplex PCR, run in two rounds, amplified TCR beta CDR3 from genomic DNA. The first round of PCR was done with primers that matched each TRBV and TRBJ gene. Using its own MiXCR run on the multiplex PCR reads, TCRdb lists one record per CDR3 protein. The table records around 13,000 distinct CDR3 sequences, roughly 40% of them present only once. Regarding the study as a whole: Lower Shannon entropy values were found after stereotactic body radiation therapy in patients who developed distant metastases.

The sequencing here drew on PBMCs, taken before or after stereotactic body radiation therapy (not recorded which). The receptor's source is a donor aged 50 or older with non-small cell lung cancer. The V and J genes are TRBV19 and TRBJ2-3; no firm D call. The CDR3 DNA is TGTGCCAGTAGTCCTGGACCTGGGGCAGATACGCAGTATTTT. This gives the protein CASSPGPGADTQYF.